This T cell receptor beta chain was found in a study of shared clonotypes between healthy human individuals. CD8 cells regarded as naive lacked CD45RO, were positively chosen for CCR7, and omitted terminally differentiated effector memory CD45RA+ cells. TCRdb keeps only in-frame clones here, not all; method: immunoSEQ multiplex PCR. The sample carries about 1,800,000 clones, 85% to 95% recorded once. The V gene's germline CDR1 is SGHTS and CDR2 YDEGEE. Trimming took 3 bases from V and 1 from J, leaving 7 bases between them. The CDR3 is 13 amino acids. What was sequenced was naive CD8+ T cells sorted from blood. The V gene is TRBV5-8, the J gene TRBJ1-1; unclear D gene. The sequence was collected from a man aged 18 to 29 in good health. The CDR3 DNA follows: TGTGCCAGCAGCTGGATGGAGAACACTGAAGCTTTCTTT. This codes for CASSWMENTEAFF. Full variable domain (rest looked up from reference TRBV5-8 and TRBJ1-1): EAGVTQSPTHLIKTRGQQATLRCSPISGHTSVYWYQQALGLGLQFLLWYDEGEERNRGNFPPRFSGRQFPNYSSELNVNALELEDSALYLCASSWMENTEAFFGQGTRLTVV.